Listed below are T cell receptor beta chains from one sample, sequenced in a study of blood T cells in healthy people across ages. TCRdb ran MiXCR on the 5' RACE reads and lists one entry per CDR3 protein. The data hold about 800,000 distinct CDR3 sequences, with around a quarter observed a single time. This sample also appeared in a second study, on T cells of mothers and their children.

The sample consisted of blood. The source is a boy between 10 and 17 years old in good health. Both conserved end residues are part of each CDR3. Fields, in order: J gene, D gene, V gene, clone size, CDR3 DNA, CDR3 protein. The D gene is left open where the match is weak. Clone size is not always given. Where it is, it says once, few, many or a class for expanded clones.

j_call: TRBJ2-2
d_call: TRBD1
v_call: TRBV11-1
clone_size: NA
cdr3_nt: TGTGCCAGCAGCTCGGGACAGGGGTTGGACACCGGGGAGCTGTTTTTT
cdr3_aa: CASSSGQGLDTGELFF

j_call: TRBJ1-2
d_call: NA
v_call: TRBV29-1
clone_size: few
cdr3_nt: TGCAGCGTTGACCGGGCTGATGAAGGCTACACCTTC
cdr3_aa: CSVDRADEGYTF

j_call: TRBJ2-5
d_call: TRBD2
v_call: TRBV15
clone_size: NA
cdr3_nt: TGTGCCACCAGCAGTTTTCCAGGGGATCGGGAGGGCGTTGAGGAGACCCAGTACTTC
cdr3_aa: CATSSFPGDREGVEETQYF

j_call: TRBJ1-1
d_call: NA
v_call: TRBV6-2/TRBV6-3
clone_size: NA
cdr3_nt: TGTGCCAGCGAGGCCCGGACGGACCCTGAAGCTTTCTTT
cdr3_aa: CASEARTDPEAFF

j_call: TRBJ1-2
d_call: NA
v_call: TRBV5-6
clone_size: many
cdr3_nt: TGTGCCAGCAGCTTGGACCTAGACAGTAACTATGGCTACACCTTC
cdr3_aa: CASSLDLDSNYGYTF

j_call: TRBJ2-1
d_call: NA
v_call: TRBV6-2/TRBV6-3
clone_size: few
cdr3_nt: TGTGCCAGCAGTTACCGTTGGGGCGATGAGCAGTTCTTC
cdr3_aa: CASSYRWGDEQFF

j_call: TRBJ2-7
d_call: TRBD1
v_call: TRBV4-3
clone_size: once
cdr3_nt: TGCGCCAGCAGCCATGGCCGGGACAGGGCCTACGAGCAGTACTTC
cdr3_aa: CASSHGRDRAYEQYF

j_call: TRBJ1-6
d_call: TRBD1
v_call: TRBV6-2/TRBV6-3
clone_size: few
cdr3_nt: TGTGCCAGCAGCCCCGGACAGGGCTTCAATTCACCCCTCCACTTT
cdr3_aa: CASSPGQGFNSPLHF

j_call: TRBJ2-1
d_call: NA
v_call: TRBV7-9
clone_size: NA
cdr3_nt: TGTGCCAGCAGCCCTGATAAGGCAGGACATAGCAATGAGCAGTTCTTC
cdr3_aa: CASSPDKAGHSNEQFF

j_call: TRBJ2-7
d_call: TRBD1
v_call: TRBV20-1
clone_size: NA
cdr3_nt: TGCAGTGCTAGAGGGGGGACAGGGGGCGCCGAGCAGTACTTC
cdr3_aa: CSARGGTGGAEQYF

j_call: TRBJ2-1
d_call: TRBD2
v_call: TRBV7-8
clone_size: NA
cdr3_nt: TGTGCCAGCAGCCTGGGACTAGCGGGCCCAAACAATGAGCAGTTCTTC
cdr3_aa: CASSLGLAGPNNEQFF

j_call: TRBJ1-1
d_call: TRBD1
v_call: TRBV5-1
clone_size: few
cdr3_nt: TGCGCCAGCAGCCAGGACAGGGGACGGAGTACTGAAGCTTTCTTT
cdr3_aa: CASSQDRGRSTEAFF